The 20 T cell receptor beta chains in this list originate from one sample, sequenced in a study of vaccination effects on CD4 cells after COVID-19. No antigen has been assigned to these receptors. Expansion of antigen-specific CD4+ T cells with viral peptide pools was carried out by the ViraFEST assay before sequencing. Culture lasted roughly 9 days before CD4+ T cell isolation. Clones were sequenced by immunoSEQ multiplex PCR, and TCRdb holds only the in-frame ones, with some missing. This sample has around 13,000 clones, with over 65% found just once. The specimen comprised CD4+ T cells from PBMCs cultured with HCoV-229E spike peptides, sampled before COVID-19 vaccination. Every receptor here comes from a human donor who received a COVID-19 vaccine.

This sequence joins TRBV11-3 and TRBJ2-6; no reliable D call. The CDR3 spans 16 residues. V was shortened by 5 bases and J by 0 bases, with 11 bases between the two germline ends. Germline V gene data show CDR1 as SGHNT and CDR2 as YENEEA. The CDR3 region has the DNA TGTGCCAGCAGCCCACGGTTCGACTCTGGGGCCAACGTCCTGACTTTC. Protein product: CASSPRFDSGANVLTF.

As DNA, the CDR3 is TGCGCCAGCAGCCAAGGCCCTGCTGAGGAGACCCAGTACTTC. Translating gives CASSQGPAEETQYF. The chain combines TRBV4-1 with TRBJ2-5; D remains ambiguous. Germline CDR1 is MGHRA and CDR2 is YSYEKL. The CDR3 is made up of 14 amino acids. V was trimmed by 1 base and J by 5 bases, leaving 11 bases between them.

A note on this clone: Distinct nucleotide sequences in the sample also encode this CDR3. The V call is TRBV2, the J call TRBJ1-2; D remains unclear. Germline CDR1 SNHLY, CDR2 FYNNEI. Trimming pared 3 bases from V and 2 bases from J, leaving 7 bases between. The CDR3 length is 13 residues. In DNA, the CDR3 is TGTGCCAGCAGTGAGTTGGGGAACTATGGCTACACCTTC. This encodes CASSELGNYGYTF.

The gene calls are TRBV28 and TRBJ1-3; 7 nucleotides line up with TRBD1. The germline gives CDR1 MDHEN, CDR2 SYDVKM. The CDR3 is made up of 16 amino acids. Trimming removed 4 bases from V and 3 bases from J; junction bases left unmatched: 9. CDR3 sequence (DNA): TGTGCCAGCAGTTCCCCAGGAGGGGGCTATGGAAACACCATATATTTT. Translating it yields CASSSPGGGYGNTIYF.

The chain uses TRBV27 and TRBJ2-2, with 12 bases matching TRBD2. In germline, CDR1 is MNHEY, CDR2 SMNVEV (reference sequence). CDR3 size: 15 residues. Losses at the gene ends were 5 bases for V and 6 bases for J; bases not matched to a gene: 4. CDR3 nucleotides: TGTGCCAGCAGTCTAGGGACTAGCGGGTCCGGGGAGCTGTTTTTT. Translating it yields CASSLGTSGSGELFF.

This clone was seen more than once but under ten times. The chain joins TRBV20-1 to TRBJ1-1; tentative D call: TRBD1 (5 bases). The CDR3 length is 13 residues. Trimming shortened V by 3 bases and J by 2 bases, and 10 bases separated the two germline ends. Germline CDR1 and CDR2: DFQATT and SNEGSKA (reference sequence). The CDR3 loop reads CSASGGDNTEAFF. DNA of the CDR3: TGCAGTGCTAGTGGAGGGGACAACACTGAAGCTTTCTTT.

This chain joins TRBV7-8 and TRBJ1-6; no reliable D call. CDR1 is SGHVS, CDR2 FQNEAQ, per germline. The CDR3 is 14 amino acids. Trimming pared 3 bases from V and 5 bases from J, leaving 8 bases between. CDR3 DNA: TGTGCCAGCAGCTTGGACGGCAATAATTCACCCCTCCACTTT. Translated: CASSLDGNNSPLHF. Drawing the rest from reference TRBV7-8 and TRBJ1-6, the complete variable domain is GAGVSQSPRYKVAKRGQDVALRCDPISGHVSLFWYQQALGQGPEFLTYFQNEAQLDKSGLPSDRFFAERPEGSVSTLKIQRTQQEDSAVYLCASSLDGNNSPLHFGNGTRLTVT.

This clone was seen a handful of times. This chain joins TRBV5-4 and TRBJ1-5; D gene unclear. CDR3 length equals 13 residues. From germline, CDR1 is SGHNT and CDR2 YYREEE (reference sequence). V was pared by 3 bases and J by 6 bases, with 10 bases between. CDR3 region: CASSWDLSQPQHF. DNA of the CDR3: TGTGCCAGCAGCTGGGATCTCAGTCAGCCCCAGCATTTT.

The chain employs TRBV4-2 and TRBJ2-7, with 11 positions matching TRBD2. This CDR3 is 16 amino acids long. V gave up 5 bases and J gave up 0 bases; unmatched junction bases: 6. CDR1 and CDR2 from the germline V gene are LGHNA and YNFKEQ. The CDR3 DNA reads TGTGCCAGCAGCTACACCCTAGCGGGAGGCTCCTACGAGCAGTACTTC. Residues: CASSYTLAGGSYEQYF.

The gene calls are TRBV5-1 and TRBJ1-1; 7 bases are shared with TRBD1. The V and J ends lost 2 bases and 5 bases, in that order; junction bases with no gene match: 9. The germline gives CDR1 SGHRS, CDR2 YFSETQ. CDR3 size: 15 residues. In DNA form, the CDR3 reads TGCGCCAGCAGCTTAAGAGAGGGGGCGGGGACTGAAGCTTTCTTT. This codes for CASSLREGAGTEAFF.

This chain connects TRBV6-5 to TRBJ2-7; 9 nucleotides line up with TRBD1. This CDR3 contains 15 residues. V lost 2 bases, J lost 8 bases, and 10 bases stayed unmatched. Germline V CDR1 and CDR2: MNHEY, SVGAGI. The CDR3 bases are TGTGCCAGCAGTTACGGGACAGGGACCGGGGGCAAGCAGTACTTC. Translation gives CASSYGTGTGGKQYF.

V is TRBV7-2 and J is TRBJ2-1, with D hard to call. The CDR3 is 12 amino acids. The germline V gene encodes CDR1 SGHTA and CDR2 FQGNSA. V shed 9 bases and J shed 3 bases, with 9 bases lying between them. The chain's CDR3 is CASVPSYNEQFF. For the CDR3, the DNA is TGTGCCAGTGTCCCCAGCTACAATGAGCAGTTCTTC.

This clone was picked up one time. This chain uses TRBV5-1 with TRBJ1-4; D is uncertain. The CDR3 loop spans 16 amino acids. Trimming removed 4 bases from V and 2 bases from J, with 15 bases in between. Looked up from germline, CDR1 is SGHRS and CDR2 is YFSETQ. CDR3 sequence: CASSLSPQTTNEKLFF. The CDR3 nucleotides are TGCGCCAGCAGCCTCAGCCCACAGACGACTAATGAAAAACTGTTTTTT.

The V gene is TRBV6-5, the J gene TRBJ1-5, with D unresolved. CDR3 length: 14 residues. Germline values: CDR1 MNHEY, CDR2 SVGAGI. Trimming took off 2 bases at V and 0 bases at J, with 5 bases between the two ends. Written as DNA, the CDR3 is TGTGCCAGCAGTTACAGTTATAGCAATCAGCCCCAGCATTTT. Amino acids: CASSYSYSNQPQHF.

The chain uses TRBV28 and TRBJ1-1; TRBD1 matches 8 bases. The junction had 6 bases not matched to a gene; V was cut back by 4 bases and J by 5 bases. The CDR3 consists of 14 residues. The germline CDR1 and CDR2 sequences are MDHEN and SYDVKM. CDR3 coding DNA: TGTGCCAGCAGTTCCCCAGGGGACAGGACTGAAGCTTTCTTT. As protein: CASSSPGDRTEAFF.

This clone was seen more than once but under ten times. This chain links TRBV5-4 with TRBJ1-1, with 12 bases matching TRBD1. After removal of 4 bases from V and 1 base from J, the junction contained 5 bases not matched to a gene. This CDR3 has 16 residues. Germline-derived CDR1 and CDR2 are SGHNT and YYREEE (reference sequence). The CDR3 sequence: CASSPGQGAQNTEAFF. The CDR3 DNA sequence: TGTGCCAGCAGCCCGGGACAGGGGGCGCAGAACACTGAAGCTTTCTTT.

The V call is TRBV3-1 (or the pseudogene TRBV3-2), the J call TRBJ1-2; D not certain. Germline CDR1 and CDR2: LGHDT and YNNKEL (reference sequence). The CDR3 totals 13 residues. Trimming left V 0 bases short and J 6 bases short, with 8 bases between. CDR3 sequence: CASSQESDHGYTF. The CDR3 DNA reads as TGTGCCAGCAGCCAAGAATCAGACCATGGCTACACCTTC.

The rearrangement joins TRBV9 to TRBJ2-3; D may be TRBD2 (6 bases). The CDR3 runs 16 residues. V dropped 4 bases and J dropped 4 bases, with 19 bases sitting between them. The V gene's germline CDR1 is SGDLS and CDR2 YYNGEE. The CDR3 coding sequence is TGTGCCAGCAGCCTAGCTGGGGGGAGTGTCCCAGATACGCAGTATTTT. This translates into CASSLAGGSVPDTQYF.

The chain couples TRBV11-3 to TRBJ2-1; 8 positions agree with TRBD2. The CDR3 sequence is 17 residues long. V dropped 5 bases and J dropped 7; count of bases not matched to a gene: 16. Germline-derived CDR1 and CDR2 are SGHNT and YENEEA. CDR3: CASSPRGAGDPWNEQFF. The DNA of the CDR3 is TGTGCCAGCAGCCCCAGGGGAGCGGGGGACCCCTGGAATGAGCAGTTCTTC.

The chain has TRBV5-1 and TRBJ1-1, with D tentatively TRBD1 (6 bases). CDR1 and CDR2 from the germline V gene are SGHRS and YFSETQ. The CDR3 length is 16 residues. The V end was cut by 0 bases, the J end by 0 bases, with 12 bases between. CDR3 sequence reads: CASSLAKTGLNTEAFF. CDR3 nucleotides: TGCGCCAGCAGCTTGGCTAAAACAGGGCTGAACACTGAAGCTTTCTTT.